This TCR beta chain was obtained from a study of T cell responses to AZD1222 COVID-19 vaccine. The CDR3 has 14 amino acids. Germline CDR1 and CDR2: SEHNR and FQNEAQ (reference sequence). V lost 4 bases to trimming and J lost 11 bases; unmatched junction nucleotides: 7. Measured with immunoSEQ multiplex PCR; TCRdb has only the in-frame clones, and not every one. The sample gives about 130,000 clones, 70% to 90% of which show up once; around 1.6% is in the top ten. V is TRBV7-9 and J is TRBJ1-6; 8 bases match TRBD1. This TCR came from an adult in good health. Sequences were derived from peripheral blood, sampled on day 0 of AZD1222 vaccination. DNA of the CDR3: TGTGCCAGCAGCTCCGGGACAGGCCCCGCACCCCTCCACTTT. Translation: CASSSGTGPAPLHF.